The source of this TCR beta chain is a study of shared clonotypes between healthy human individuals. Whole-study results and caveats: Sharing of clonotypes among donors was expected to vary with sequencing depth. Estimated richness values were generally larger in naive subsets than in memory subsets.

In the case of this clone: The antigen is unknown.

The V gene lost 2 bases and the J gene lost 8 bases, with 8 bases spanning the gap. This CDR3 region has 12 residues. Germline V gene data show CDR1 as LNHDA and CDR2 as SQIVND (reference sequence). Genomic DNA per cell subset filled all wells of several immunoSEQ plates. The protocol was immunoSEQ multiplex PCR, while the TCRdb copy is restricted to in-frame clones and leaves out a portion. Found here are about 1.1 million clones, approximately 75% of them singletons; the top ten hold over 0.8%. The chain uses TRBV19 and TRBJ2-3; D is ambiguous. Sequencing was done on a sample of memory CD4+ T cells from PBMCs. Subset: CD45RA-negative fraction. The receptor's source is a young man in good health. Some clones in this sample may be carry-over from other donors' samples. The CDR3 nucleotides are TGTGCCAGTAGTATACAAGAAGGTACGCAGTATTTT. This codes for CASSIQEGTQYF.